This T cell receptor beta chain was identified in a study of T cell responses to AZD1222 COVID-19 vaccine. Study at large: Pooling was applied to second doses at about 4 or about 12 weeks. Study-level points and caveats: The span of vaccine-associated CD4 TCRs extended across spike, with dominance at 160-218 and 743-854. Baseline serostatus was positive in only six AZD1222 recipients. The study sampled repertoires only after the peak T cell response.

Profiling relied on immunoSEQ multiplex PCR, and the TCRdb table lists in-frame clones only, not all of them. The sample contains about 170,000 clones, roughly 87% of which appear only once. As concerns this clone: The antigen is not known.

Germline values: CDR1 SGHRS, CDR2 YFSETQ. Trimming removed 1 base at V and 4 bases at J, with 7 bases between. This CDR3 has 13 amino acids. The chain links TRBV5-1 to TRBJ2-3; the D is unclear. The sequence was collected from an adult in good health. Sequences were derived from peripheral blood, sampled on day 0 of AZD1222 vaccination. The CDR3 spells CASSLIRADTQYF. The CDR3 DNA is TGCGCCAGCAGCTTGATAAGGGCAGATACGCAGTATTTT.